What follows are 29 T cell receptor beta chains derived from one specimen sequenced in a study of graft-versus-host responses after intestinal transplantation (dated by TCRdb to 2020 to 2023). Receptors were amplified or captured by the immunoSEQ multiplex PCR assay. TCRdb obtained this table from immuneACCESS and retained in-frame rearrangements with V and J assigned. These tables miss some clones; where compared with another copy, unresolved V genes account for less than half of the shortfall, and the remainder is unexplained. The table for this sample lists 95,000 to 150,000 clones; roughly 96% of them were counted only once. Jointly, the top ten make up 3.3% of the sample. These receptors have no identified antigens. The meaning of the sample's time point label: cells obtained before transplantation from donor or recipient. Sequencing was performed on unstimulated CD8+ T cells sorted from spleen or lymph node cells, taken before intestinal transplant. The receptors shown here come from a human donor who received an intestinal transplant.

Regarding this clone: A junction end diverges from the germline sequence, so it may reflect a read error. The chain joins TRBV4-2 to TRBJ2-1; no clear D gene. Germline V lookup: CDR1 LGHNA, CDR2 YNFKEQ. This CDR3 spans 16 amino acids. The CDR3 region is CASGQDWEESYNEQFF. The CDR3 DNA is TGTGCCAGCGGCCAAGATTGGGAAGAATCCTACAATGAGCAGTTCTTC.

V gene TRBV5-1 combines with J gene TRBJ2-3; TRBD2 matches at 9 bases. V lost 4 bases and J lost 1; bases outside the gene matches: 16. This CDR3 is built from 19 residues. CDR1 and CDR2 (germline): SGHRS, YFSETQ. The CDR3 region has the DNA TGCGCCAGCAGCCCGGAGGAGGCGGGAGGGTCAAGGGGCACAGATACGCAGTATTTT. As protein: CASSPEEAGGSRGTDTQYF.

The CDR3 is CASSLDTRGYTF. The CDR3 region has the DNA TGCGCCAGCAGCTTGGACACCCGGGGCTACACCTTC. The chain is built from TRBV5-1 and TRBJ1-2; D uncertain. The V and J ends lost 0 bases and 8 bases respectively, with 8 bases between them. This CDR3 has 12 amino acids. From germline, CDR1 is SGHRS and CDR2 YFSETQ.

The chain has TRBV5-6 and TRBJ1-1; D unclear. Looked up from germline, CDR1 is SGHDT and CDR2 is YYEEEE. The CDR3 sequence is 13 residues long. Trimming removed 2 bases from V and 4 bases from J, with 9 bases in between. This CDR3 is CASSLKGSTEAFF. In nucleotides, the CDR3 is TGTGCCAGCAGCTTAAAGGGAAGCACTGAAGCTTTCTTT.

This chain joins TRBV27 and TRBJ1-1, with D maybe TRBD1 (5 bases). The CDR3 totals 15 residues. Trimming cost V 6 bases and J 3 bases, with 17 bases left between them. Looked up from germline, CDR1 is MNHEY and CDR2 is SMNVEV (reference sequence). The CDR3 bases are TGTGCCAGCAGCCGGGACGGGGGAGGGTACACTGAAGCTTTCTTT. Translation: CASSRDGGGYTEAFF.

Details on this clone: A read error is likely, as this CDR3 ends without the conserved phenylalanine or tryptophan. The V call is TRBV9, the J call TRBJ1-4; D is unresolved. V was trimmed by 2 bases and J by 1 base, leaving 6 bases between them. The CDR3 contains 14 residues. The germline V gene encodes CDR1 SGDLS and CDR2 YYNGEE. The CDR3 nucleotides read TGTGCCAGCAGCGTTGGCAGAACTAATGAAAAACTGTTTCTT. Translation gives CASSVGRTNEKLFL.

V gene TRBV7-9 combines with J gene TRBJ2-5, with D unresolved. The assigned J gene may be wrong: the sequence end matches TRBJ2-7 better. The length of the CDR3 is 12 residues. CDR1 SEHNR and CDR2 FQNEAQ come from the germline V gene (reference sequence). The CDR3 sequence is CASSSSLYEQYF. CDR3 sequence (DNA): TGTGCCAGCAGCTCTAGTCTATACGAGCAGTACTTC.

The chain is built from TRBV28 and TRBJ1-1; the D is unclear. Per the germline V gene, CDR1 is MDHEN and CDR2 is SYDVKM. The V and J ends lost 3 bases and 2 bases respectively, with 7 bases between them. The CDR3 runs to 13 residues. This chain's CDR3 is CASSLWVNTEAFF. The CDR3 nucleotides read TGTGCCAGCAGTTTGTGGGTCAACACTGAAGCTTTCTTT. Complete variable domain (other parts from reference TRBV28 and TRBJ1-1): DVKVTQSSRYLVKRTGEKVFLECVQDMDHENMFWYRQDPGLGLRLIYFSYDVKMKEKGDIPEGYSVSREKKERFSLILESASTNQTSMYLCASSLWVNTEAFFGQGTRLTVV.

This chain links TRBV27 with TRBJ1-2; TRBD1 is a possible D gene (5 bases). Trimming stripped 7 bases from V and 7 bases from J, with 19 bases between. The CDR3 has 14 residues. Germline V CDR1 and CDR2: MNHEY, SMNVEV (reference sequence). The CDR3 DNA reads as TGTGCCAGCACGCCCACGGGACCCCTGGGTGGCTACACCTTC. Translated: CASTPTGPLGGYTF.

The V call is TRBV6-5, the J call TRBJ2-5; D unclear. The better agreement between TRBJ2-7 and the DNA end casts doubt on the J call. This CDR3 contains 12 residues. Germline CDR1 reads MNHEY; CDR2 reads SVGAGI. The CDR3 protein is CASRGLGYEQYF. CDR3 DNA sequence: TGTGCCAGCAGAGGCCTCGGGTACGAGCAGTACTTC.

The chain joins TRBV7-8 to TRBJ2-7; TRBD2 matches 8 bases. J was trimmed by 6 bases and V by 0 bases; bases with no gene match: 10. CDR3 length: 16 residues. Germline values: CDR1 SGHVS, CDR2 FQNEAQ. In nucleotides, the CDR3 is TGTGCCAGCAGCTTAGCATGGCGGGAGGAGTTAGCCGAGCAGTACTTC. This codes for CASSLAWREELAEQYF.

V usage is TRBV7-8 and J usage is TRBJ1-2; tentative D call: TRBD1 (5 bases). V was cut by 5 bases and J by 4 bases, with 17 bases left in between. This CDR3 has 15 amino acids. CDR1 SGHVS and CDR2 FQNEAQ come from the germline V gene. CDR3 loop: CASSNSKTEVYGYTF. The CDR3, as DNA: TGTGCCAGCAGCAACTCTAAGACAGAAGTCTATGGCTACACCTTC.

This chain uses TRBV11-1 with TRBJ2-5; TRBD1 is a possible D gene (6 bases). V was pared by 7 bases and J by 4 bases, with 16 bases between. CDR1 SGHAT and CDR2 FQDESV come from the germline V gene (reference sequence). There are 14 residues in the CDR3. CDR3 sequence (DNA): TGTGCCAGCACCACAGGGTACGGAGGAGAGACCCAGTACTTC. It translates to CASTTGYGGETQYF. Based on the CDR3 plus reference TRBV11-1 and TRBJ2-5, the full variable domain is EAEVAQSPRYKITEKSQAVAFWCDPISGHATLYWYRQILGQGPELLVQFQDESVVDDSQLPKDRFSAERLKGVDSTLKIQPAELGDSAMYLCASTTGYGGETQYFGPGTRLLVL.

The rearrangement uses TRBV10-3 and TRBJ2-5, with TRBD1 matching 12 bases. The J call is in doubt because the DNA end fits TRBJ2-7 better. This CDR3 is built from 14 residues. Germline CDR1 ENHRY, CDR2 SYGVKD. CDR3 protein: CAIKGQGAIYEQYF. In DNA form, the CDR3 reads TGTGCCATCAAGGGACAGGGGGCAATCTACGAGCAGTACTTC.

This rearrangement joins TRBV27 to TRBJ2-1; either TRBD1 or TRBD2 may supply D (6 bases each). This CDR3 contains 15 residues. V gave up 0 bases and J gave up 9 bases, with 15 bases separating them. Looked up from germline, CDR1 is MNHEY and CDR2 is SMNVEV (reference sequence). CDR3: CASSLSFGGRGEQFF. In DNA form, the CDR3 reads TGTGCCAGCAGTTTATCCTTTGGGGGGCGAGGTGAGCAGTTCTTC.

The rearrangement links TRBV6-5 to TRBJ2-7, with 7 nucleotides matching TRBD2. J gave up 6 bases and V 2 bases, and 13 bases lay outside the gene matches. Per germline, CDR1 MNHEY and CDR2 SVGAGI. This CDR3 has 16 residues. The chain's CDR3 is CASSYIGQAGRLEQYF. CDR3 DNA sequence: TGTGCCAGCAGTTACATTGGCCAAGCGGGAAGACTCGAGCAGTACTTC.

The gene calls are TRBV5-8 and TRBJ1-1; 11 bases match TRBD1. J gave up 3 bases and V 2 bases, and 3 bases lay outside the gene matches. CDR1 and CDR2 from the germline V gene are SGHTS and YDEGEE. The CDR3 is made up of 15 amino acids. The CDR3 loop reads CASSFGQGAYTEAFF. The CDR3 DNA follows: TGTGCCAGCAGCTTCGGACAGGGGGCATACACTGAAGCTTTCTTT.

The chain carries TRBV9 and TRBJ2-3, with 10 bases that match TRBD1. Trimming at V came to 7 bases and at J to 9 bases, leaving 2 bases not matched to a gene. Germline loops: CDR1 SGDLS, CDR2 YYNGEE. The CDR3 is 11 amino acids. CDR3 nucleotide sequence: TGTGCCAGCGGGACAGGGGACACGCAGTATTTT. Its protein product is CASGTGDTQYF.

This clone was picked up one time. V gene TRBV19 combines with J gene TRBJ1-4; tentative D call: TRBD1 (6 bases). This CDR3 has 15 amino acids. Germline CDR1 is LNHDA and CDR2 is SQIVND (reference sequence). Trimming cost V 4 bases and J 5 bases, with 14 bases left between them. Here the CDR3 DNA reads TGTGCCAGTAGTAACGGGGGGCGCGTAAATGAAAAACTGTTTTTT. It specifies CASSNGGRVNEKLFF.

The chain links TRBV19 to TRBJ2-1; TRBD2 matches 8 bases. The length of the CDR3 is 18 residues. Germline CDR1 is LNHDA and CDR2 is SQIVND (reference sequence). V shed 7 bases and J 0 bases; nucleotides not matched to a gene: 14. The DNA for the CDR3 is TGTGCCAGTATAGCGGCTAGCGGGTTACCAGGCTCCTACAATGAGCAGTTCTTC. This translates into CASIAASGLPGSYNEQFF.

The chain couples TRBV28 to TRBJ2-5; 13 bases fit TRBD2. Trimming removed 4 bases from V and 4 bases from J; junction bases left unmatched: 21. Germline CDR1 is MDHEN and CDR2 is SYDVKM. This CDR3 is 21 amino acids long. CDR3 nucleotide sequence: TGTGCCAGCAGTTCCGATACCTGGGGAGGACTAGCGGGAGCGGGGAGAGAGACCCAGTACTTC. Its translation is CASSSDTWGGLAGAGRETQYF.

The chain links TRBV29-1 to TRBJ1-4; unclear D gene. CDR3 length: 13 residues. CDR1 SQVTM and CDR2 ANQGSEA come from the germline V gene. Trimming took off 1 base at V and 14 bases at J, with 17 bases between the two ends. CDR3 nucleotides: TGCAGCGTTGAAGGACCGGAAAGCAGCGGGCTGTTTTTT. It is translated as CSVEGPESSGLFF. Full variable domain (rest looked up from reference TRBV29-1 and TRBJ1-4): SAVISQKPSRDICQRGTSLTIQCQVDSQVTMMFWYRQQPGQSLTLIATANQGSEATYESGFVIDKFPISRPNLTFSTLTVSNMSPEDSSIYLCSVEGPESSGLFFGSGTQLSVL.

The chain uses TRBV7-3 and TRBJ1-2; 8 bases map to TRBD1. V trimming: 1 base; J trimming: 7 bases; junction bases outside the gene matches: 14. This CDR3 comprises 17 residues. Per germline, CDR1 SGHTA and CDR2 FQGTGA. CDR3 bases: TGTGCCAGCAGCTTAAACCCACCGTCGACAGGGGAAGGTGGCTACACCTTC. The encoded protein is CASSLNPPSTGEGGYTF.

This CDR3 reads CASSLGTSGTNEQFF. In nucleotides, the CDR3 is TGTGCCAGCAGTTTAGGGACTAGCGGGACCAATGAGCAGTTCTTC. The rearrangement joins TRBV27 to TRBJ2-1; TRBD2 matches at 13 bases. CDR3 length equals 15 residues. The germline V gene encodes CDR1 MNHEY and CDR2 SMNVEV (reference sequence). V shed 2 bases, J shed 6 bases, and the junction held 1 base outside the gene matches.

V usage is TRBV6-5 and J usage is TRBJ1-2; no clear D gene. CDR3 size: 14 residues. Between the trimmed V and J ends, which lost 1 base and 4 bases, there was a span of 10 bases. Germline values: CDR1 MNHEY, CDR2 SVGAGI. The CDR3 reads CASSYYEGSYGYTF. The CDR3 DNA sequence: TGTGCCAGCAGTTACTATGAGGGTTCCTATGGCTACACCTTC.

CDR3 nucleotides: TGCGCCAGCAGCCAAGGGCTGTCTGGCAAGGAGACCCAGTACTTC. Its translation: CASSQGLSGKETQYF. The rearrangement uses TRBV4-3 and TRBJ2-5; D gene uncertain. The CDR3 length is 15 residues. Germline V gene sequence: CDR1 LGHNA, CDR2 YSLEER. Trimming cost V 1 base and J 5 bases, with 14 bases left between them.

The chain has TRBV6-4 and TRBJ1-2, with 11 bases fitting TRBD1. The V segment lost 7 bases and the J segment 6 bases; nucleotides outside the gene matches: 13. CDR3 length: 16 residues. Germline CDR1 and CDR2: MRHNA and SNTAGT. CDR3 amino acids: CASTLVVGQGADGYTF. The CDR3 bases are TGTGCCAGCACCCTAGTGGTCGGACAGGGGGCTGATGGCTACACCTTC.

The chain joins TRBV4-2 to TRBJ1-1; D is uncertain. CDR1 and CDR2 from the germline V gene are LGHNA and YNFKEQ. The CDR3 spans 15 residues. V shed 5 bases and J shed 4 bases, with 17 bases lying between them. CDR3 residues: CASSEGRGYGTEAFF. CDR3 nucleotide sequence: TGTGCCAGCAGCGAAGGACGCGGTTACGGCACTGAAGCTTTCTTT.

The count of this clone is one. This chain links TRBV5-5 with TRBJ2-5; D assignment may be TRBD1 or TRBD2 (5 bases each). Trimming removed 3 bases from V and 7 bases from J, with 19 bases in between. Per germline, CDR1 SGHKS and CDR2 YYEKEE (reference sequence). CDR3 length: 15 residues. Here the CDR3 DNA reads TGTGCCAGCAGCTCATTCGGGACCGCGGATCGGACCCAGTACTTC. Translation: CASSSFGTADRTQYF.